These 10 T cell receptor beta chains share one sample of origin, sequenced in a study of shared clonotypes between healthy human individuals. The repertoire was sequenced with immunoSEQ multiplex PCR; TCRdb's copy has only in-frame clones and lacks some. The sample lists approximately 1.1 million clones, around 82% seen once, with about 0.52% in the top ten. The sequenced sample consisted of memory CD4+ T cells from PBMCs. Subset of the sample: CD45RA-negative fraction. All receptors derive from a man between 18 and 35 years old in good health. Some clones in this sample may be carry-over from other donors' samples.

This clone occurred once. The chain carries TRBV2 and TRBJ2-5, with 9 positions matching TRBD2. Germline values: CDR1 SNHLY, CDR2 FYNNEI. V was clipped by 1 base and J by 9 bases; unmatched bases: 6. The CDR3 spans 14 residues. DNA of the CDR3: TGTGCCAGCAGTGAAGTGGTAGCGGGAGCGTCCCAGTACTTC. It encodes CASSEVVAGASQYF.

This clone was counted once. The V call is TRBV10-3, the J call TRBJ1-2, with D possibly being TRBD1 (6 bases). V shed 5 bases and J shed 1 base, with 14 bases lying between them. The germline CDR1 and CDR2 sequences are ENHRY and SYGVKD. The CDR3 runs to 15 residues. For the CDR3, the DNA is TGTGCCATCAGTACCCATGGGGGCCTTAACTATGGCTACACCTTC. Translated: CAISTHGGLNYGYTF.

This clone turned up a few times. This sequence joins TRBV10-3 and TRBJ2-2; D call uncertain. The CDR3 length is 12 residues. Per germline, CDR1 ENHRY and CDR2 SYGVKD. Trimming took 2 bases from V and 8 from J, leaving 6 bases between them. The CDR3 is CAISESRGELFF. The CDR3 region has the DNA TGTGCCATCAGTGAGAGTAGGGGGGAGCTGTTTTTT.

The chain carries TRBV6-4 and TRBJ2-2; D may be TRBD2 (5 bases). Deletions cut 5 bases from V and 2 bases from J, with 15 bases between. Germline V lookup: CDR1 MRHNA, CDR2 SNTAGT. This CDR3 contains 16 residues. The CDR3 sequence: CASSSLGGQNTGELFF. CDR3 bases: TGTGCCAGCAGTTCCCTTGGCGGGCAAAACACCGGGGAGCTGTTTTTT.

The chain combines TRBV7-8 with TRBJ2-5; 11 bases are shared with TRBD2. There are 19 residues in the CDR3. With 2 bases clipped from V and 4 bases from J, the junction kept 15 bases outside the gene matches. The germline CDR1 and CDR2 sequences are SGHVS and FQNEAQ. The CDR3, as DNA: TGTGCCAGCAGCTTAAGCCCCCGGCGAGCTAGCGGGAGGCTAGAGACCCAGTACTTC. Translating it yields CASSLSPRRASGRLETQYF.

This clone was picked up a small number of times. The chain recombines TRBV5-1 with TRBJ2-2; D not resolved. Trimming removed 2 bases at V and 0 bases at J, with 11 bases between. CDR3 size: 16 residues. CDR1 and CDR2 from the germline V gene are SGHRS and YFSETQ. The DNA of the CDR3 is TGCGCCAGCAGCTTTCTTGTACGGGCGAACACCGGGGAGCTGTTTTTT. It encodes CASSFLVRANTGELFF.

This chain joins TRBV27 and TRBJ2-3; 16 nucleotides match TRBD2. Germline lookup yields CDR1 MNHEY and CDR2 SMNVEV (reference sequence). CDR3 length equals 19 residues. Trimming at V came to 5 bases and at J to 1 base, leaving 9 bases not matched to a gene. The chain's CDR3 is CASSLFGTSGRAGTDTQYF. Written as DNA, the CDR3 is TGTGCCAGCAGTCTCTTCGGGACTAGCGGGAGGGCCGGCACAGATACGCAGTATTTT.

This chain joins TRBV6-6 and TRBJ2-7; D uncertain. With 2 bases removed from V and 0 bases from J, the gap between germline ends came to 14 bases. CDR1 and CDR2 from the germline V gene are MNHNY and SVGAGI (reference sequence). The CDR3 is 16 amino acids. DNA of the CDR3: TGTGCCAGCAGTTACCGCCCCGGACCCAGCTCCTACGAGCAGTACTTC. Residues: CASSYRPGPSSYEQYF.

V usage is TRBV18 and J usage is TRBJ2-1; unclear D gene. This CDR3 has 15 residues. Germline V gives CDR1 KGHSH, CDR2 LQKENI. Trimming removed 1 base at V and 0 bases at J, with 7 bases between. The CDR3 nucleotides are TGTGCCAGCTCACCACTCGACGGCTCCTACAATGAGCAGTTCTTC. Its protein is CASSPLDGSYNEQFF.

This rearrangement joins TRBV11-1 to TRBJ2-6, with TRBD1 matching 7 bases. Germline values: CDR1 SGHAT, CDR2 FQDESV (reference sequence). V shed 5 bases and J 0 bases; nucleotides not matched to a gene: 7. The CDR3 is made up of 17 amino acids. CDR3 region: CASSRPGQLSGANVLTF. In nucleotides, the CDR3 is TGTGCCAGCAGCCGCCCGGGACAGCTCTCTGGGGCCAACGTCCTGACTTTC.